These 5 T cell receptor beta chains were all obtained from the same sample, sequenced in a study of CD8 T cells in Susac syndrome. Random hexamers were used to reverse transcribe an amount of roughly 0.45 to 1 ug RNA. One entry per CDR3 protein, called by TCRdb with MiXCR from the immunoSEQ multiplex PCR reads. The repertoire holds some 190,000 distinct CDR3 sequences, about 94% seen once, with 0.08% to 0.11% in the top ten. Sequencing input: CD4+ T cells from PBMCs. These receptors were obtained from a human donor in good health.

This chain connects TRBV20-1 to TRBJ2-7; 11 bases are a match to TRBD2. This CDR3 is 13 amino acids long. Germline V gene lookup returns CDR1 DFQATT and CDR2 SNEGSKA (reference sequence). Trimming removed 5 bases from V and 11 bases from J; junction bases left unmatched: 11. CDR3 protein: CSAEVASGRFKYF. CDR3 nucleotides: TGCAGTGCTGAGGTGGCTAGCGGGAGGTTTAAGTACTTC.

DNA of the CDR3: TGTGCCAGCAGTTCGGCCGGGGAAACTACTAACTATGGCTACACCTTC. Its translation is CASSSAGETTNYGYTF. The rearrangement joins TRBV28 to TRBJ1-2, with D hard to call. This CDR3 has 16 amino acids. Trimming removed 4 bases at V and 0 bases at J, with 15 bases between. Germline loops: CDR1 MDHEN, CDR2 SYDVKM.

The CDR3 loop is CASSFALAGEGYGYTF. The CDR3 bases are TGTGCCAGCAGTTTCGCCCTAGCAGGGGAGGGATATGGCTACACCTTC. The chain is built from TRBV28 and TRBJ1-2; D possibly corresponds to TRBD1 (6 bases). The CDR3 covers 16 residues. Between the trimmed V and J ends, which lost 3 bases and 5 bases, there was a span of 19 bases. Per the germline V gene, CDR1 is MDHEN and CDR2 is SYDVKM.

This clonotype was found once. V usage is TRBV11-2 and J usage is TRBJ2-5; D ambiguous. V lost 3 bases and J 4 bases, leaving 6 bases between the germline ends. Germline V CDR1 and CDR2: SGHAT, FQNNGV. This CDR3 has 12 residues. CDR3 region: CASSLQVETQYF. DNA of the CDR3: TGTGCCAGCAGCTTGCAGGTAGAGACCCAGTACTTC. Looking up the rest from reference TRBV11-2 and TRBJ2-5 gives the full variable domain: EAGVAQSPRYKIIEKRQSVAFWCNPISGHATLYWYQQILGQGPKLLIQFQNNGVVDDSQLPKDRFSAERLKGVDSTLKIQPAKLEDSAVYLCASSLQVETQYFGPGTRLLVL.

Written as DNA, the CDR3 is TGTGCCAGCAGCGTAGGGATGTGGGACAATGAGCAGTTCTTC. It encodes CASSVGMWDNEQFF. The V gene is TRBV9, the J gene TRBJ2-1; D is unresolved. Trimming removed 0 bases from V and 5 bases from J, with 9 bases in between. The CDR3 runs to 14 residues. Per the germline V gene, CDR1 is SGDLS and CDR2 is YYNGEE.